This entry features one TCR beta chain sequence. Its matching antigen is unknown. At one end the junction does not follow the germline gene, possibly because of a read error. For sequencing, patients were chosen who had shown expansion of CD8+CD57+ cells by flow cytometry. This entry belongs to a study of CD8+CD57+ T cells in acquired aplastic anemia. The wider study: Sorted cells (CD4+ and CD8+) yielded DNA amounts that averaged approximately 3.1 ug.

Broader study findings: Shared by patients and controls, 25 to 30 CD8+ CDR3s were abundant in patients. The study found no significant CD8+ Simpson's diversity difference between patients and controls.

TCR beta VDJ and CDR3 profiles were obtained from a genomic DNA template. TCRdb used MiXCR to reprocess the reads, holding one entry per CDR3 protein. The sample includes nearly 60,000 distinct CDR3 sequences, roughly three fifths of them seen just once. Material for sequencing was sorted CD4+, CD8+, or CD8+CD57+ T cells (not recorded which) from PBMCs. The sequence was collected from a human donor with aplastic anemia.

The DNA of the CDR3 is TGTGCCAGCAGCGTAGTCGGGGGCCCCACAGATACGCAGTACTTT. Amino acids: CASSVVGGPTDTQYF. The chain has TRBV9 and TRBJ2-3; D may match TRBD1 or TRBD2 (6 bases each). Germline lookup yields CDR1 SGDLS and CDR2 YYNGEE. CDR3 length: 15 amino acids.